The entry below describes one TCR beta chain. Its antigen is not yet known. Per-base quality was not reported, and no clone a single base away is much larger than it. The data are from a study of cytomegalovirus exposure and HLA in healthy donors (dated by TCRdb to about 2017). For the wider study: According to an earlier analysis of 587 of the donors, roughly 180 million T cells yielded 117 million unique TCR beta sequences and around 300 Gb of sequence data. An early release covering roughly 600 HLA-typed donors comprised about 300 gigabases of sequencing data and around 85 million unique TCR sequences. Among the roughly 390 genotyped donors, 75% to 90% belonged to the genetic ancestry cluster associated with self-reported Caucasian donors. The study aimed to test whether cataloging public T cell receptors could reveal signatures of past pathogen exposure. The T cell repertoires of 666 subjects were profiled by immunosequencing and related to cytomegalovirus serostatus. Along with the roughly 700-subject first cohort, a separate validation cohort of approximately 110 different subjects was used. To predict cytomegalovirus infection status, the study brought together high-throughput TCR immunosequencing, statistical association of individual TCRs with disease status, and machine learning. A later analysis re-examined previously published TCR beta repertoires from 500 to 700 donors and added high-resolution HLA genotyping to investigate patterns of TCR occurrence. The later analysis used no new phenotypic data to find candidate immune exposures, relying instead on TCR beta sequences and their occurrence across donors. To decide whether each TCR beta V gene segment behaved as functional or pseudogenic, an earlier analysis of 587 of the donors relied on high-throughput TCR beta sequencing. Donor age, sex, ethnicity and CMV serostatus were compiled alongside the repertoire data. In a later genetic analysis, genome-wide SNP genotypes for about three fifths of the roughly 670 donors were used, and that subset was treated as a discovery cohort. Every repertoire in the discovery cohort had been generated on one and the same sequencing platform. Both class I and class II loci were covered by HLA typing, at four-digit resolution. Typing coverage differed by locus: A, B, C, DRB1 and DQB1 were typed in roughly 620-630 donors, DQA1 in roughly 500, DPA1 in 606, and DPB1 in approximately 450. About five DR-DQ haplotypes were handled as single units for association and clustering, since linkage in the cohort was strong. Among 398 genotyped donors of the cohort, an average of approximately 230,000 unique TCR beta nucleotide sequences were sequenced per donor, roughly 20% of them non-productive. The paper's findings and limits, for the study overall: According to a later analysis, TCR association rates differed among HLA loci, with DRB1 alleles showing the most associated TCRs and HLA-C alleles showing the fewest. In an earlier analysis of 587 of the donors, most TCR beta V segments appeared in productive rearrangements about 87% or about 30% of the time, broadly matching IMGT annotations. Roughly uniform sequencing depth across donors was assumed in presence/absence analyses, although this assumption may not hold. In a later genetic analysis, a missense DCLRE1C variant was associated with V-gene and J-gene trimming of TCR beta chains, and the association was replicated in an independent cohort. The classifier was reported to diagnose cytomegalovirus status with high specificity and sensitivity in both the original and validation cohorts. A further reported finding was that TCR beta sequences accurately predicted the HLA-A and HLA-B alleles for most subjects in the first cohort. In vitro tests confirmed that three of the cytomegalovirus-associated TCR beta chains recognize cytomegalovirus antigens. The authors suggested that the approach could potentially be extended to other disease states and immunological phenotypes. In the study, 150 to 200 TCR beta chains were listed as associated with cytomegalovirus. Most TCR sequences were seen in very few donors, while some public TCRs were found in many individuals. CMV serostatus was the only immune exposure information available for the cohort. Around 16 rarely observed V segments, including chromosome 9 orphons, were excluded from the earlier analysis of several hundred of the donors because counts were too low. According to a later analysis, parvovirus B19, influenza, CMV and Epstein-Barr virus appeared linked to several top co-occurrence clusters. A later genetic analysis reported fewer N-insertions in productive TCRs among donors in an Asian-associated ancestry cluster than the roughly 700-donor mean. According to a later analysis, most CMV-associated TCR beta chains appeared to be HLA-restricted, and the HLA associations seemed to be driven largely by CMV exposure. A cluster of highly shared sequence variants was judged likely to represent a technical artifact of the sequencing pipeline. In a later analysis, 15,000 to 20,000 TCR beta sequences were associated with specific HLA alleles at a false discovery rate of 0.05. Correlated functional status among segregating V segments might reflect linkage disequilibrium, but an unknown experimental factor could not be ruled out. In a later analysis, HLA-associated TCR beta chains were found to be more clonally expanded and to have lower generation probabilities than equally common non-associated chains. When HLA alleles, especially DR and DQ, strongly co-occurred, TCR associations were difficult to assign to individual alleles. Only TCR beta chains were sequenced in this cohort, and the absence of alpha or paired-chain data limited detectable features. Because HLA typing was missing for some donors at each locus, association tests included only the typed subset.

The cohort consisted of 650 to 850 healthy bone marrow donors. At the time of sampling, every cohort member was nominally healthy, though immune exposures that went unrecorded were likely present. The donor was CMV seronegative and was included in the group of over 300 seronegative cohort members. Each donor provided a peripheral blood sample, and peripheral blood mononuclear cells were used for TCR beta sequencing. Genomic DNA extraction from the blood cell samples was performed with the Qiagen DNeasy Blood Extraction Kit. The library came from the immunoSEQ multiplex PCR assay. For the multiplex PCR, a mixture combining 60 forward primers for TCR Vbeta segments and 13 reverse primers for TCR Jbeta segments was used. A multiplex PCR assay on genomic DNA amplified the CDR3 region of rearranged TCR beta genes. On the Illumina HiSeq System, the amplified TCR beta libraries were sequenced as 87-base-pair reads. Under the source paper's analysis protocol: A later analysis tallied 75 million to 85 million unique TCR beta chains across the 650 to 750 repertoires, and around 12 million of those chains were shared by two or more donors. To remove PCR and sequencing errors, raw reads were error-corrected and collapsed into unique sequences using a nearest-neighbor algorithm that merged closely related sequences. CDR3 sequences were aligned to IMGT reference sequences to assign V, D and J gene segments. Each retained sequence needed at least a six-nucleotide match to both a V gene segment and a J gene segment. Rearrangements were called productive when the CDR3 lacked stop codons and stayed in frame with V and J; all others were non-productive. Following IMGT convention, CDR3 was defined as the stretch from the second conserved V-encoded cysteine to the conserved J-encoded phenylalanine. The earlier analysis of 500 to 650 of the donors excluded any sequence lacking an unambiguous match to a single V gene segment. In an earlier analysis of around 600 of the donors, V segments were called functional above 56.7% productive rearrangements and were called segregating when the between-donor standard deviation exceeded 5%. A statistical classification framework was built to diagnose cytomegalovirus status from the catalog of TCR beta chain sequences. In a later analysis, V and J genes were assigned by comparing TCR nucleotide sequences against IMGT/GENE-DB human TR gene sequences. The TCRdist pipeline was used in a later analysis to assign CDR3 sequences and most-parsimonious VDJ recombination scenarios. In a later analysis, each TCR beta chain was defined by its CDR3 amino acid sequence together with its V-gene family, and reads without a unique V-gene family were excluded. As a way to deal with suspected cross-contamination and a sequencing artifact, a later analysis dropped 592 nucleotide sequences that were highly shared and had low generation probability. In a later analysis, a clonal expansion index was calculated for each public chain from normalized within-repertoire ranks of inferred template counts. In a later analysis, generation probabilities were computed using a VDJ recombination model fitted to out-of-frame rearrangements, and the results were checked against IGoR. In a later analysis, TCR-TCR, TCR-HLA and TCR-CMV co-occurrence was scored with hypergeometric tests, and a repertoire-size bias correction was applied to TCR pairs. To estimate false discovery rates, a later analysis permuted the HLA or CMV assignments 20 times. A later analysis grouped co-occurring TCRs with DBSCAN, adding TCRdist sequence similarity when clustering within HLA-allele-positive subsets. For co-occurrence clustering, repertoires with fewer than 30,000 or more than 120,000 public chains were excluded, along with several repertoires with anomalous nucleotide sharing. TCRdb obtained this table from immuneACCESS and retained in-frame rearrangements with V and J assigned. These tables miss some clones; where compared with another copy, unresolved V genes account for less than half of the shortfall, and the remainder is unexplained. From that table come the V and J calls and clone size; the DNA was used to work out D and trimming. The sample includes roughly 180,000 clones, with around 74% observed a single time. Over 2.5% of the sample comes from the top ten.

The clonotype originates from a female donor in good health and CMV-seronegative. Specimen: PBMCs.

The CDR3 reads as follows: CASRAGTSSYNEQFF. The DNA sequence is TGTGCCAGCAGGGCGGGGACCTCCTCCTACAATGAGCAGTTCTTC. This sequence uses TRBV27 and TRBJ2-1; TRBD2 might be the D gene, on 6 matching bases. The germline ends are 12 bases apart after V is trimmed by 6 bases and J by 0 bases. The CDR3 starts with the cysteine, ends with the phenylalanine, and has 15 residues. Here the CDR3 DNA is all that survives: 45 bases in frame from base 1. The germline V gene (reference sequence) yields MNHEY for CDR1 and SMNVEV for CDR2.